This T cell receptor (beta chain) emerged from a study of T-cell reconstitution after alpha-beta-depleted transplantation in children. This sample's TCRbeta library carried unique molecular identifier barcodes. Each CDR3 protein is one row after TCRdb ran MiXCR on the PCR reads. The sample lists roughly 200,000 distinct CDR3 sequences, roughly 15% occurring once. This clonotype was detected ten times or more. V trimming: 3 bases; J trimming: 9 bases; junction bases outside the gene matches: 2. The CDR3 covers 11 residues. Germline V lookup: CDR1 SGHRS, CDR2 YFSETQ. The sample in question was PBMCs from the stem cell graft donor, obtained from the stem cell graft. This clonotype was sampled from a human donor who donated a stem cell graft to a child with acute lymphoblastic leukemia. The chain joins TRBV5-1 to TRBJ1-1; 7 bases line up with TRBD1. The DNA for the CDR3 is TGCGCCAGCAGCTCGGGACAGAAAGCTTTCTTT. It translates to CASSSGQKAFF.